This T cell receptor (beta chain) was profiled in a study of cytomegalovirus exposure and HLA in healthy donors. Findings of the study overall: A few CMV-associated chains were confirmed in vitro to be specific for CMV antigens. A later analysis linked a missense variant in DCLRE1C to the trimming of TCR beta V and J genes. Using the classifier, cytomegalovirus status was reportedly diagnosed with high specificity and sensitivity.

Use of 60 Vbeta and 13 Jbeta primers characterized the PCR. TCRdb's copy holds only in-frame clones and misses some; the assay was immunoSEQ multiplex PCR. Here the sample spans about 92,000 clones, over 70% being singletons. This CDR3 has 15 residues. Germline loops: CDR1 GTSNPN, CDR2 SVGIG (reference sequence). Remarks on this clone: Its antigen is currently unknown.

Material for sequencing was PBMCs. The chain uses TRBV30 and TRBJ2-5; 8 bases align to TRBD1. The better agreement between TRBJ2-7 and the DNA end casts doubt on the J call. The origin of this receptor is a girl aged 2-9 years in good health and CMV-seropositive. The DNA of the CDR3 is TGTGCCTGGATCCAGGGGGCCCTAGATTCCTACGAGCAGTACTTC. Its protein is CAWIQGALDSYEQYF.